Below, one T cell receptor beta chain is given with its context. Its antigen remains unidentified. This record belongs to a study of T cells after yellow fever vaccination. Study findings and constraints: The booster saw the reappearance of most primary-vaccination clones (around 95% CD4, roughly 87% CD8).

For TCR, cDNA came from 5'RACE template switching, which added a universal primer site and UMIs. TCRdb itself ran the 5' RACE reads through MiXCR, one entry per CDR3 protein. The sample holds over 45,000 distinct CDR3 sequences, approximately 7% seen once. The germline V and J ends were trimmed by 3 bases and 5 bases, with 13 bases remaining between them. This CDR3 spans 13 amino acids. CDR1 and CDR2 (germline): SQVTM, ANQGSEA. This sequence joins TRBV29-1 and TRBJ2-5, with D perhaps matching TRBD1 or TRBD2 (7 bases each). The sequence came from a man aged 18 to 30 who received the YFV17D yellow fever vaccine. Sequenced here: CD8+ T cells sorted from PBMCs, sampled on the day of the first yellow fever vaccination. The CDR3 sequence is CSVDGTAGETQYF. The CDR3 DNA is TGCAGCGTTGACGGGACAGCGGGGGAGACCCAGTACTTC.